Below, one TCR beta chain is given with its context. Antigen specificity is unknown. V dropped 5 bases and J dropped 1; count of bases not matched to a gene: 5. The V gene's germline CDR1 is SGHTA and CDR2 FQGTGA. The CDR3 consists of 15 residues. It was at deep level that the assay was run. Sequencing was performed with immunoSEQ multiplex PCR; in TCRdb, only in-frame clones are kept and a portion is missing. This sample has approximately 2,000,000 clones, with around 92% found just once. These data are taken from a study of shared clonotypes between healthy human individuals. The wider study: Those who served as donors were a couple of women and three men between the ages of 18 and 49.

Study conclusions and caveats: Rarefaction demonstrated incomplete sorted-subset sequencing despite large depth. Generally, naive subsets (rather than memory subsets) showed larger estimated richness.

The rearrangement uses TRBV7-3 and TRBJ2-1; 7 bases line up with TRBD2. This TCR came from a man younger than 35 in good health. Some clones in this sample may be carry-over from other donors' samples. Material for sequencing was naive CD4+ T cells from PBMCs. The subset: CD45RA+ positively selected. Written as DNA, the CDR3 is TGTGCCAGCAGCCCCTCGCGGGAGTCCTACAATGAGCAGTTCTTC. It translates to CASSPSRESYNEQFF.